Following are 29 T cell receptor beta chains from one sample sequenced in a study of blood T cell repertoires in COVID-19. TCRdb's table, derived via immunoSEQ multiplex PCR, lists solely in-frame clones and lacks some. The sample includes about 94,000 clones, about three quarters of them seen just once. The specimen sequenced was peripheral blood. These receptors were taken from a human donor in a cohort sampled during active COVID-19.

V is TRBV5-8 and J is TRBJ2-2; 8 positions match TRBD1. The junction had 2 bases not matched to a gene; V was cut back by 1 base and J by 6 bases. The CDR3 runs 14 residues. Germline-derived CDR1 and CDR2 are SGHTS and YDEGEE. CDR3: CASSLYRGSGELFF. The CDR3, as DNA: TGTGCCAGCAGCTTGTACAGGGGGTCCGGGGAGCTGTTTTTT. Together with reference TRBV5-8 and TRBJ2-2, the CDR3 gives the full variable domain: EAGVTQSPTHLIKTRGQQATLRCSPISGHTSVYWYQQALGLGLQFLLWYDEGEERNRGNFPPRFSGRQFPNYSSELNVNALELEDSALYLCASSLYRGSGELFFGEGSRLTVL.

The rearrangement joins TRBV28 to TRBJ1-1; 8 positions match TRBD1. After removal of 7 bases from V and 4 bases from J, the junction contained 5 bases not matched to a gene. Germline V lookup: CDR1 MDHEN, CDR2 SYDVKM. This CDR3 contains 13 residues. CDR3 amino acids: CASKGDRGTEAFF. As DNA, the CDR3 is TGTGCCAGCAAAGGTGACAGGGGCACTGAAGCTTTCTTT.

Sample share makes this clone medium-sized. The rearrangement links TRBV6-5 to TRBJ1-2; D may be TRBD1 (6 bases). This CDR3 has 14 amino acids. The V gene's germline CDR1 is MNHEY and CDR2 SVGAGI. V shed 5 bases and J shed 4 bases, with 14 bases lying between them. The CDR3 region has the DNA TGTGCCAGCAGTACGGGACAAGGGAGCTATGGCTACACCTTC. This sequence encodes CASSTGQGSYGYTF.

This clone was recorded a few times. CDR3 residues: CASSPSGTQYF. The CDR3, as DNA: TGTGCCAGCAGTCCCTCCGGGACCCAGTACTTC. This sequence joins TRBV6-6 and TRBJ2-5; D is unclear. The CDR3 has 11 residues. Trimming took 5 bases from V and 7 from J, leaving 8 bases between them. Germline values: CDR1 MNHNY, CDR2 SVGAGI (reference sequence).

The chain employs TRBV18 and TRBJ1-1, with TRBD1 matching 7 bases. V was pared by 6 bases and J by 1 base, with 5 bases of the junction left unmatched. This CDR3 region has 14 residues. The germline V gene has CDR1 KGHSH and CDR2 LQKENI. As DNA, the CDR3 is TGTGCCAGCTCCCGGGACAGAAAGAACACTGAAGCTTTCTTT. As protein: CASSRDRKNTEAFF.

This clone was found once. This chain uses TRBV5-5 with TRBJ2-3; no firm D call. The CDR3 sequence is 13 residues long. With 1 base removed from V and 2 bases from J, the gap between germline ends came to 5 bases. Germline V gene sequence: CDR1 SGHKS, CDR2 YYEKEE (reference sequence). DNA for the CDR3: TGTGCCAGCAGCTTGATAGTCACAGATACGCAGTATTTT. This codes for CASSLIVTDTQYF.

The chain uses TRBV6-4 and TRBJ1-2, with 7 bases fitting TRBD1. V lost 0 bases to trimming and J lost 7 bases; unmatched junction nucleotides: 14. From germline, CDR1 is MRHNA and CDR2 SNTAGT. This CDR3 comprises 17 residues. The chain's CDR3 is CASSDSARGQGGGGYTF. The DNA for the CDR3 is TGTGCCAGCAGTGACTCGGCCCGCGGGCAGGGGGGCGGTGGCTACACCTTC.

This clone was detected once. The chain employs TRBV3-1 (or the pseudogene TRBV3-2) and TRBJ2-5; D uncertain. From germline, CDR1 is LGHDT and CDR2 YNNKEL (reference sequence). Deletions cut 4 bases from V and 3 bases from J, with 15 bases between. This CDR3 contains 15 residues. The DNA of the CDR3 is TGTGCCAGCAGCCTGATGTTGGGCCCCGAAGAGACCCAGTACTTC. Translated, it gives CASSLMLGPEETQYF.

CDR3 amino acids: CASSLTSGPGELFF. The CDR3 nucleotides read TGCGCCAGCAGCTTGACCAGCGGCCCCGGGGAGCTGTTTTTT. The chain couples TRBV5-1 to TRBJ2-2, with D maybe TRBD2 (5 bases). The ends were cut back, 1 base at V and 6 bases at J, with 10 bases in the middle. The CDR3 is 14 residues long. Germline V gene sequence: CDR1 SGHRS, CDR2 YFSETQ.

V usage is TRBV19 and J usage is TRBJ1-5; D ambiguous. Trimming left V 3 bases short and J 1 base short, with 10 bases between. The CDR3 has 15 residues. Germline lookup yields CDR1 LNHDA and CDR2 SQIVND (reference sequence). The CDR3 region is CASSMIGGSNQPQHF. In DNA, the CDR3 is TGTGCCAGTAGTATGATCGGCGGAAGCAATCAGCCCCAGCATTTT.

This CDR3 reads CASSWRDRRYEQYF. DNA for the CDR3: TGTGCCAGCAGTTGGAGGGACAGGAGATACGAGCAGTACTTC. This chain uses TRBV28 with TRBJ2-7, with 8 bases matching TRBD1. Trimming cost V 4 bases and J 4 bases; bases outside gene matches: 6. The CDR3 runs to 14 residues. In germline, CDR1 is MDHEN, CDR2 SYDVKM.

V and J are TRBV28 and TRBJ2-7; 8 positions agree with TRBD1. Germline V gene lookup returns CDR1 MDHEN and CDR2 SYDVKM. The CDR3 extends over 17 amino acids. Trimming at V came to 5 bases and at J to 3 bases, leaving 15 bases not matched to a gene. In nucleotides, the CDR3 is TGTGCCAGCAGTGGAGTTGGTCAGGGGGCGCTCAGCTACGAGCAGTACTTC. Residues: CASSGVGQGALSYEQYF. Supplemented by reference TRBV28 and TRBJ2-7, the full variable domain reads DVKVTQSSRYLVKRTGEKVFLECVQDMDHENMFWYRQDPGLGLRLIYFSYDVKMKEKGDIPEGYSVSREKKERFSLILESASTNQTSMYLCASSGVGQGALSYEQYFGPGTRLTVT.

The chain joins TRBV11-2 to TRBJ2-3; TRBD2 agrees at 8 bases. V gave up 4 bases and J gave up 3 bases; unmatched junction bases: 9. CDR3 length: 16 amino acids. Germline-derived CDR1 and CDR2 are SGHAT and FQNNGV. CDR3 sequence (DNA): TGTGCCAGCAGCTCAGGGGTAGCGGGACCAACAGATACGCAGTATTTT. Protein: CASSSGVAGPTDTQYF.

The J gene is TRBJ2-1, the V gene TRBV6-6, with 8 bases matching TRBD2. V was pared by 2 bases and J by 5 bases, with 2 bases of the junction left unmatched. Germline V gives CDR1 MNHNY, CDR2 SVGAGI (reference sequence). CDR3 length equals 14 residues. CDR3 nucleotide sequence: TGTGCCAGCAGTTACCCACTAGCGGACAATGAGCAGTTCTTC. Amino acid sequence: CASSYPLADNEQFF.

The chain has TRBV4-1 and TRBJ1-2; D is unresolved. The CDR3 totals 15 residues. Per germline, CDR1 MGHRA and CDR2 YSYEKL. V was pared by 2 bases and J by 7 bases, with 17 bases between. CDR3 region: CASSQISLKAGGYTF. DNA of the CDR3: TGCGCCAGCAGCCAAATCAGCCTAAAAGCGGGTGGCTACACCTTC.

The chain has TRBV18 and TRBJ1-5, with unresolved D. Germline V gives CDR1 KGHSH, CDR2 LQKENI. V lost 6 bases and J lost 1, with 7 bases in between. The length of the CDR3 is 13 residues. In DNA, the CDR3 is TGTGCCAGCTCGGAGGGCAGCAATCAGCCCCAGCATTTT. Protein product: CASSEGSNQPQHF.

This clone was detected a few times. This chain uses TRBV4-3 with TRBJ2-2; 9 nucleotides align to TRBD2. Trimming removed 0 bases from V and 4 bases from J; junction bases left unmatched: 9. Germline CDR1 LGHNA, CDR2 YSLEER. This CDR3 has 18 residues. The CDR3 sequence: CASSQEATAGGPTGELFF. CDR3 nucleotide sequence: TGCGCCAGCAGCCAAGAGGCCACAGCGGGAGGTCCCACCGGGGAGCTGTTTTTT.

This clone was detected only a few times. CDR3 sequence (DNA): TGTGCCAGCAGTGAAGTAGGGGGTTTGGGGTCCGGGGAGCTGTTTTTT. It yields the protein CASSEVGGLGSGELFF. The rearrangement links TRBV2 to TRBJ2-2, with a weak D call TRBD1 (6 bases). The ends were cut back, 1 base at V and 6 bases at J, with 15 bases in the middle. The germline V gene encodes CDR1 SNHLY and CDR2 FYNNEI. The CDR3 runs 16 residues.

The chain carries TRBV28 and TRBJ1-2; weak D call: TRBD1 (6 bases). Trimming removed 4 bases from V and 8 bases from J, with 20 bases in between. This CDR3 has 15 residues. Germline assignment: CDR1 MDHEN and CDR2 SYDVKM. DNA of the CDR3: TGTGCCAGCAGTTCCCGGGGAGGGGGTTGGAGGGGCTACACCTTC. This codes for CASSSRGGGWRGYTF.

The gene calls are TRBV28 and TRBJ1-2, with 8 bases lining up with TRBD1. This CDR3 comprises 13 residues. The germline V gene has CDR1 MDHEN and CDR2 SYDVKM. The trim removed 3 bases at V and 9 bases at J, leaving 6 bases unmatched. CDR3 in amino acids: CASSFRQGKRYTF. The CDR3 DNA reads TGTGCCAGCAGTTTCCGACAGGGGAAGCGCTACACCTTC.

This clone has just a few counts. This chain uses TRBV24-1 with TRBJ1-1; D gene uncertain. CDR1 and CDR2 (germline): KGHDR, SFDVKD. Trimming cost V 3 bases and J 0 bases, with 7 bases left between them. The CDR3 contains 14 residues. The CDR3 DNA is TGTGCCACCAGTGATCCGAGCTTGAACACTGAAGCTTTCTTT. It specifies CATSDPSLNTEAFF.

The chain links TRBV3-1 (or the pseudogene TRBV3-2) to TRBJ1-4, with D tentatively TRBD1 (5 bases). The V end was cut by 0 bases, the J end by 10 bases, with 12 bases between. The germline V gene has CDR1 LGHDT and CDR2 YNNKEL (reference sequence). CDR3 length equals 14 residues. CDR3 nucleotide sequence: TGTGCCAGCAGCCAAGATTCGGGCGGGGGAAAACTGTTTTTT. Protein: CASSQDSGGGKLFF.

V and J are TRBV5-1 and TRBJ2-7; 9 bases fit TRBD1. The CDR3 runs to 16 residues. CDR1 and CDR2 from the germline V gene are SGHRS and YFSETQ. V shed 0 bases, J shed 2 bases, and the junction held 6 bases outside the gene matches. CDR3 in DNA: TGCGCCAGCAGCTTGGGTACAGGGGGCAGACCCTACGAGCAGTACTTC. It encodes CASSLGTGGRPYEQYF.

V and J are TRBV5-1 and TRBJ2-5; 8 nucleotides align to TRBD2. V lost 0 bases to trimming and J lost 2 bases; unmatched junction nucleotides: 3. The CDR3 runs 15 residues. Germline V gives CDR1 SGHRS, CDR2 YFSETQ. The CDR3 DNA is TGCGCCAGCAGCTTGGGACTAGCGCGTCAAGAGACCCAGTACTTC. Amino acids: CASSLGLARQETQYF.

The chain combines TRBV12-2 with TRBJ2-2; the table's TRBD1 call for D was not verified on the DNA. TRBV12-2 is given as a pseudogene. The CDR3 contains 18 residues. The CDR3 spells CASRLSLDSRDTTGELFF. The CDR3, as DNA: TGTGCAAGTCGCTTATCGCTTGACAGCCGAGACACCACCGGGGAGCTGTTTTTT.

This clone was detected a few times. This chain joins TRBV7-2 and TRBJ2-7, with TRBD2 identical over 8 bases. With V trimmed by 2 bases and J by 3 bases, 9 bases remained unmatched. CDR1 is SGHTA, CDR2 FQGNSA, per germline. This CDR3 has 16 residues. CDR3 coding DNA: TGTGCCAGCAGCTTAAAAAGGGCGGGAGGAGGCTACGAGCAGTACTTC. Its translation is CASSLKRAGGGYEQYF.

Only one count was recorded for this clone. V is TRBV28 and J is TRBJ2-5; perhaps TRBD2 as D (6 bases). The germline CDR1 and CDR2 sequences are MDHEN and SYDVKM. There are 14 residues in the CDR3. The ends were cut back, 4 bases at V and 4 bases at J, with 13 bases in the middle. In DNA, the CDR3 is TGTGCCAGCAGTTCCCTGGCGGGAACAGAGACCCAGTACTTC. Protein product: CASSSLAGTETQYF.

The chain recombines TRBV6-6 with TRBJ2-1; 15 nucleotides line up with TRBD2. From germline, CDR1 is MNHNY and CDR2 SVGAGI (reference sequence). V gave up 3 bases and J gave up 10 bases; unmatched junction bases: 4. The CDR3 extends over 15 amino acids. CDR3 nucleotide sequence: TGTGCCAGCAGTTATGGGACTAGCGGGAGGAGCGAGCAGTTCTTC. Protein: CASSYGTSGRSEQFF.

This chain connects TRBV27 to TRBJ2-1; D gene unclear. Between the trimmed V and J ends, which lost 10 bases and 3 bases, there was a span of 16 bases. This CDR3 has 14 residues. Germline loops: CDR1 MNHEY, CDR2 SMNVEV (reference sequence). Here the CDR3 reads CATNRFGGYNEQFF. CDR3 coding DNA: TGTGCCACTAACCGGTTTGGTGGCTACAATGAGCAGTTCTTC.